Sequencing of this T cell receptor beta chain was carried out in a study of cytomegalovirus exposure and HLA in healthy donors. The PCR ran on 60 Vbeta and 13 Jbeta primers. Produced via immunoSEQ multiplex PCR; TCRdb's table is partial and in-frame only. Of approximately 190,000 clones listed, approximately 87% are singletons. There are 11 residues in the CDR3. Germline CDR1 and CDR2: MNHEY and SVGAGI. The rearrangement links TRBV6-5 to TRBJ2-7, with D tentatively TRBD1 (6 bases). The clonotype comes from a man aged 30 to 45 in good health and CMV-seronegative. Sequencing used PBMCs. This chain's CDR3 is CASSLRTEREV. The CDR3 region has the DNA TGTGCCAGCAGCCTGAGGACAGAGCGAGAGGTC.